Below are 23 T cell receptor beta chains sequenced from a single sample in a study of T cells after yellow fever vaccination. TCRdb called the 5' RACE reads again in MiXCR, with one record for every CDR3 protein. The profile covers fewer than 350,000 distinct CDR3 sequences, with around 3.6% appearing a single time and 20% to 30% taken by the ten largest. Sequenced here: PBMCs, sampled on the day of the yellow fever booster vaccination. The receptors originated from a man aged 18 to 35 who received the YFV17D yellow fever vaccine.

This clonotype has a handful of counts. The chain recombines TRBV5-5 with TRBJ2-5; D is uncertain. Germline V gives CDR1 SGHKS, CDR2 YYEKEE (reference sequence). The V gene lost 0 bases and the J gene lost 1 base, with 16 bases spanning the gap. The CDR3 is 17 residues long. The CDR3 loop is CASSLAWLPGGQETQYF. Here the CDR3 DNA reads TGTGCCAGCAGCTTGGCCTGGCTCCCGGGCGGCCAAGAGACCCAGTACTTC.

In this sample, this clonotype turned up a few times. In nucleotides, the CDR3 is TGTGCCAGCAGACCAAATACGGGGGGGTATAATTCACCCCTCCACTTT. The encoded protein is CASRPNTGGYNSPLHF. V is TRBV6-5 and J is TRBJ1-6; a weak D match, TRBD1 (5 bases). The germline CDR1 and CDR2 sequences are MNHEY and SVGAGI. This CDR3 is built from 16 residues. V was clipped by 6 bases and J by 4 bases, with 16 bases between them.

The CDR3 sequence is CSAGPPWSAESNNEQFF. The CDR3 bases are TGCAGTGCTGGCCCCCCCTGGTCGGCGGAGTCGAACAATGAGCAGTTCTTC. V and J are TRBV20-1 and TRBJ2-1; D is ambiguous. V lost 5 bases, J lost 5 bases, and 25 bases lay in between. This CDR3 contains 17 residues. From germline, CDR1 is DFQATT and CDR2 SNEGSKA (reference sequence).

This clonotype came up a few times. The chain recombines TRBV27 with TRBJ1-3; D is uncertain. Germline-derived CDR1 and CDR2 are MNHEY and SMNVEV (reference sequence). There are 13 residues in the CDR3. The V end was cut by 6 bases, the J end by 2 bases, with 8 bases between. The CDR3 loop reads CASRRVPGNTIYF. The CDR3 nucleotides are TGTGCCAGCAGAAGGGTACCTGGAAACACCATATATTTT.

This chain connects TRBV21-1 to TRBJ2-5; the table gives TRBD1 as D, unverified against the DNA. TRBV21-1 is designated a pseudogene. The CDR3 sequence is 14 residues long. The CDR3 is CASSGQTGSETQYF. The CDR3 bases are TGTGCCAGCAGCGGGCAGACAGGGTCGGAGACCCAGTACTTC.

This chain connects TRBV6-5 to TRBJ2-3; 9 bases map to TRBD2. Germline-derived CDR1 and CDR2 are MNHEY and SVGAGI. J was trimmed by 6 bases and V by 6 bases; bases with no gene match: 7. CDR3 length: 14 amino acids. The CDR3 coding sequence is TGTGCCAGCAGACTAGCGGGCCTCCGGGATACGCAGTATTTT. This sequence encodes CASRLAGLRDTQYF.

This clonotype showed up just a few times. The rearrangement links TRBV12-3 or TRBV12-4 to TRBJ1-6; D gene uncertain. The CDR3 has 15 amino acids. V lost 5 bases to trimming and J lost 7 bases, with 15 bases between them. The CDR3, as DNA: TGTGCCAGCAGTCTTGGCCGGGCCAAAAATTCACCCCTCCACTTT. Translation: CASSLGRAKNSPLHF.

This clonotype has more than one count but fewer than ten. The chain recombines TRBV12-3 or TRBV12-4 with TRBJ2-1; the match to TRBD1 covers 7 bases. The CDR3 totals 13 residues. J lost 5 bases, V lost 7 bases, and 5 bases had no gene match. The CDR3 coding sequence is TGTGCCAGCATGGGTGGGACAGACAATGAGCAGTTCTTC. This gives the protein CASMGGTDNEQFF.

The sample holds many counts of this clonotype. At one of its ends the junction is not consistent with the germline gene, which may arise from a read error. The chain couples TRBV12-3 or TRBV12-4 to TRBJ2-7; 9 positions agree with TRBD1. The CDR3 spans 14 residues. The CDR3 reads CASSLGGSPGQGNF. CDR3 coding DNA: TGTGCCAGCAGTTTGGGTGGCTCTCCCGGACAGGGGAACTTC.

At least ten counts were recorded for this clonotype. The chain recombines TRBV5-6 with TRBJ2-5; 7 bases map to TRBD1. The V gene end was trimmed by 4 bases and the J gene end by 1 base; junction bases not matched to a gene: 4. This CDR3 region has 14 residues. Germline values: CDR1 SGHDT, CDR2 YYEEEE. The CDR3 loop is CASSTWDSQETQYF. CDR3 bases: TGTGCCAGCAGCACCTGGGACAGCCAAGAGACCCAGTACTTC. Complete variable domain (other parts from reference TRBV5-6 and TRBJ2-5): DAGVTQSPTHLIKTRGQQVTLRCSPKSGHDTVSWYQQALGQGPQFIFQYYEEEERQRGNFPDRFSGHQFPNYSSELNVNALLLGDSALYLCASSTWDSQETQYFGPGTRLLVL.

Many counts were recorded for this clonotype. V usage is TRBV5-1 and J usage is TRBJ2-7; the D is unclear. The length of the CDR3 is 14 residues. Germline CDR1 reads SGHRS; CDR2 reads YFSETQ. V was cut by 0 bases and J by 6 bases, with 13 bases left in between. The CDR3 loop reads CASSLGTRDGEQYV. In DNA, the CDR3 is TGCGCCAGCAGCTTGGGCACCAGAGACGGCGAGCAGTACGTC.

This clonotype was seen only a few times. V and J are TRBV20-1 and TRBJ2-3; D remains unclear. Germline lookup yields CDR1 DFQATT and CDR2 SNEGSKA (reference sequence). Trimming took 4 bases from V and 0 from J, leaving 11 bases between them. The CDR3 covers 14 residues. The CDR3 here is CSAMVAYSTDTQYF. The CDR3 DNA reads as TGCAGTGCTATGGTTGCCTATAGCACAGATACGCAGTATTTT.

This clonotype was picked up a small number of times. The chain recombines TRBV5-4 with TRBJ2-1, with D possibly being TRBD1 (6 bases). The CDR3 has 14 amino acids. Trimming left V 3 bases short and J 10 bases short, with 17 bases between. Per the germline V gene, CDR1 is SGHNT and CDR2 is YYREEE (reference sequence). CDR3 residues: CASSSHQGQGEQFF. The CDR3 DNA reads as TGTGCCAGCAGCTCCCATCAGGGGCAGGGCGAGCAGTTCTTC.

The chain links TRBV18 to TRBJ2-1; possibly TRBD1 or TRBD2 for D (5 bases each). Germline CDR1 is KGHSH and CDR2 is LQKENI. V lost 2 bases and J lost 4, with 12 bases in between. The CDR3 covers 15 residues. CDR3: CASSPFGGLYNEQFF. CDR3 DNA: TGTGCCAGCTCACCATTTGGGGGTCTGTACAATGAGCAGTTCTTC.

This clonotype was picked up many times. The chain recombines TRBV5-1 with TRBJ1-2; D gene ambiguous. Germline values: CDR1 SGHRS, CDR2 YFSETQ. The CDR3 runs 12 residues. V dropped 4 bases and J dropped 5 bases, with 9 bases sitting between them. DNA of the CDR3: TGCGCCAGCAGCCCCGAGGGTTATGGCTACACCTTC. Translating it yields CASSPEGYGYTF. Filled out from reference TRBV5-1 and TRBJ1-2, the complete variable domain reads KAGVTQTPRYLIKTRGQQVTLSCSPISGHRSVSWYQQTPGQGLQFLFEYFSETQRNKGNFPGRFSGRQFSNSRSEMNVSTLELGDSALYLCASSPEGYGYTFGSGTRLTVV.

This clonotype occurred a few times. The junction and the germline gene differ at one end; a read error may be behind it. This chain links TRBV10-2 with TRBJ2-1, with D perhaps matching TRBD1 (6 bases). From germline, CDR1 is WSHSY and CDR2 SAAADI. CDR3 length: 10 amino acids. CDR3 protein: CASSDEGVIF. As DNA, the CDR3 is TGCGCCAGCAGTGACGAGGGGGTAATCTTC.

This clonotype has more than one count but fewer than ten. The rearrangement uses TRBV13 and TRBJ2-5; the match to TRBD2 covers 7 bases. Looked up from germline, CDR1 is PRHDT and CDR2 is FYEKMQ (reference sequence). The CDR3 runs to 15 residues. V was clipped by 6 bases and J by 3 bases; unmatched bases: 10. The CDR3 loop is CASSPRSRGKETQYF. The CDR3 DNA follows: TGTGCCAGCAGTCCCCGGTCGCGGGGGAAAGAGACCCAGTACTTC.

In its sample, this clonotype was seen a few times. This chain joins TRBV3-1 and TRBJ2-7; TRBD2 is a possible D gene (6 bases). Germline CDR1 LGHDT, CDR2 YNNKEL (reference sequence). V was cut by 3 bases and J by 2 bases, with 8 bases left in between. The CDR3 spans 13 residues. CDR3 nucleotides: TGTGCCAGCAGCCAGCGGGGCACCTACGAGCAGTACTTC. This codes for CASSQRGTYEQYF.

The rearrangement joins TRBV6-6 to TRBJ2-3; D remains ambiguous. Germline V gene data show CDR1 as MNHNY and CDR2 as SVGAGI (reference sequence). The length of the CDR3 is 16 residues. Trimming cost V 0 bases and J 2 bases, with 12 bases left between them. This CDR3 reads CASSYSTGGITDTQYF. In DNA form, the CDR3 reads TGTGCCAGCAGTTACTCGACTGGTGGGATCACAGATACGCAGTATTTT.

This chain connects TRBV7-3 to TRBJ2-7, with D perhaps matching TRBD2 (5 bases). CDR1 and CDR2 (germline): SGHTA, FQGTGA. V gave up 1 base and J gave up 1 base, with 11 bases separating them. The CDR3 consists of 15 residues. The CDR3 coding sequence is TGTGCCAGCAGCTTAAGAGCGGCGATGTCCTACGAGCAGTACTTC. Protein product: CASSLRAAMSYEQYF.

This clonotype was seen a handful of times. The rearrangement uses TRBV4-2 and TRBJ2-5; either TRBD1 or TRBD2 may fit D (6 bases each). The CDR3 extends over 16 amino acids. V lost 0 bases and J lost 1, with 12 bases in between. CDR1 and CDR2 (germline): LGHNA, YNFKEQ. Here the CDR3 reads CASSQEEGVGQETQYF. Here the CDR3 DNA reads TGTGCCAGCAGCCAAGAGGAGGGGGTCGGCCAAGAGACCCAGTACTTC.

In DNA form, the CDR3 reads TGTGCCAGCAGCGTAGCTGAGGGGGGCGGTCACAATGAGCAGTTCTTC. Translating it yields CASSVAEGGGHNEQFF. This chain joins TRBV9 and TRBJ2-1; D may correspond to TRBD1 or TRBD2 (6 bases each). The CDR3 covers 16 residues. V was shortened by 0 bases and J by 5 bases, with 15 bases between the two germline ends. In germline, CDR1 is SGDLS, CDR2 YYNGEE.

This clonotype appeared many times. The CDR3 protein is CASGLLAGAVYSYNEQFF. CDR3 nucleotides: TGCGCCAGCGGACTGCTAGCGGGGGCCGTGTACTCCTACAATGAGCAGTTCTTC. The chain carries TRBV5-1 and TRBJ2-1; 10 bases align to TRBD2. Per the germline V gene, CDR1 is SGHRS and CDR2 is YFSETQ. J gave up 0 bases and V 7 bases, and 13 bases lay outside the gene matches. The CDR3 consists of 18 residues.